This TCR beta chain was identified in a study of CD4+ T cells in melanoma (dated by TCRdb to between 2021 and 2022). Regarding the study in general: The study examined neoantigen-specific CD4+ T cells in human melanoma.

The CDR1 and CDR2 encoded by the germline V gene are MNHEY and SVGAGI. From the cysteine through the phenylalanine, the CDR3 covers 15 amino acids. The sequence is cut down to CDR3 DNA, 45 bases in frame from base 1. Cut back by 6 bases and 6 bases, the V and J ends lie 17 bases apart. The donors were people with melanoma. To note about this clone: The specificity of this receptor is unknown. No base-level quality is on record; no much larger clone is a single base apart.

Results and caveats for the whole study, not just this receptor: Diverse differentiation states were reported to be shown by neoantigen-specific CD4+ T cells in melanoma. Neoantigen-specific CD4+ T cells were reported to be correlated with the function of CD8+ T cells, macrophages and B cells.

Library generation was performed with the immunoSEQ multiplex PCR assay. In TCRdb, the immuneACCESS table is reduced to in-frame sequences with V and J assigned. These tables do not hold every clone; where another copy was compared, an unresolved V gene accounts for under half, and the others remain unexplained. The sample data list some 50,000 clones, and roughly 89% of these were observed just once. The top ten constitute roughly 10% of the sample. The chain joins TRBV6-5 to TRBJ1-4, with the D gene uncertain. This clonotype was sampled from a human donor with melanoma. The specimen sequenced was peripheral blood. The nucleotide sequence is TGTGCCAGCAGATCCCGCCCCCCGGAGGATGAAAAACTGTTTTTT. Its amino acids are CASRSRPPEDEKLFF.